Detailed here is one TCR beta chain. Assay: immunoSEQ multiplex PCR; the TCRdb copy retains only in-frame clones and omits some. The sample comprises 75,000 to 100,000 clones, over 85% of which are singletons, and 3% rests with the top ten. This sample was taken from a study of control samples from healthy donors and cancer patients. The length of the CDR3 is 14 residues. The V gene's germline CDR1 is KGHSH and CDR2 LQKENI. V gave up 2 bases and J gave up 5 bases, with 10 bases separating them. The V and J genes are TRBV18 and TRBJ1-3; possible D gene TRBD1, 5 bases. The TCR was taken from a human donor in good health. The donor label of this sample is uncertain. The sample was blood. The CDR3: CASSPGAGRNTIYF. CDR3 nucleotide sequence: TGTGCCAGCTCACCAGGAGCAGGGAGAAACACCATATATTTT.